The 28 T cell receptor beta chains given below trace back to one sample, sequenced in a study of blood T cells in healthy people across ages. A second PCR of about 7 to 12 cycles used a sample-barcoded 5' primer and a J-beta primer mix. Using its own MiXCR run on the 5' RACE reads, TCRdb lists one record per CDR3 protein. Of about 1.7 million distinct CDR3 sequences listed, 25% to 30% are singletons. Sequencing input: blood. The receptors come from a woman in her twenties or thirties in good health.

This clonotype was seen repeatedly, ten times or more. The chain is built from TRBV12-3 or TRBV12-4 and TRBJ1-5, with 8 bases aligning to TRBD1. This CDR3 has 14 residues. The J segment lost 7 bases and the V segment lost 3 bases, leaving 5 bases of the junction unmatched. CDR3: CASSLDRERQPQHF. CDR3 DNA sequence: TGTGCCAGCAGTTTGGACAGGGAGAGGCAGCCCCAGCATTTT.

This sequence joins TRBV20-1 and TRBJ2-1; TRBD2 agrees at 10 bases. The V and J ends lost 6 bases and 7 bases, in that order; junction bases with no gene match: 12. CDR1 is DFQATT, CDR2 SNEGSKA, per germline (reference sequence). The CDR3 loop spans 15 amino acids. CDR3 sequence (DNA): TGCAGTGCCAGGGATTCTAGCGGGGGTCGAAATGAGCAGTTCTTC. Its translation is CSARDSSGGRNEQFF.

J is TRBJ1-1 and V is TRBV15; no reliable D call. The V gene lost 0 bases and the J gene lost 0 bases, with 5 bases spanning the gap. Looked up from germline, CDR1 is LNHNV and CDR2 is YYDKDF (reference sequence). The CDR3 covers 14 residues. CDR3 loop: CATSRDLLNTEAFF. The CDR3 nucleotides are TGTGCCACCAGCAGAGATCTATTGAACACTGAAGCTTTCTTT.

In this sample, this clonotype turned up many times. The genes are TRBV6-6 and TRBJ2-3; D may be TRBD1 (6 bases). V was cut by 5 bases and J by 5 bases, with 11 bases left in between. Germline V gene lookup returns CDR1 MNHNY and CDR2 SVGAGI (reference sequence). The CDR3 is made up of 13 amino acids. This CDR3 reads CASSKPGEDTQYF. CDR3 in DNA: TGTGCCAGCAGTAAACCAGGGGAAGATACGCAGTATTTT.

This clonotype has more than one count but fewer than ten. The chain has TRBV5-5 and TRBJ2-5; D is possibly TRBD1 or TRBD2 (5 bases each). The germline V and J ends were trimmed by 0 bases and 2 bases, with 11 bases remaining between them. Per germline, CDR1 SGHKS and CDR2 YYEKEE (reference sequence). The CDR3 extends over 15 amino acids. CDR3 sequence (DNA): TGTGCCAGCAGCTTGGACGGGACGGAACAAGAGACCCAGTACTTC. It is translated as CASSLDGTEQETQYF.

The CDR3 coding sequence is TGTGCCGCATCGGCCACAAAGACCCATGGCTACACCTTC. It specifies CAASATKTHGYTF. The genes are TRBV2 and TRBJ1-2, with no clear D. In germline, CDR1 is SNHLY, CDR2 FYNNEI. Trimming removed 11 bases at V and 6 bases at J, with 19 bases between. The CDR3 spans 13 residues.

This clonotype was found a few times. The CDR3 sequence: CAWSVLRRDKSWARRGYTF. The CDR3 DNA is TGTGCCTGGAGTGTCCTGCGTCGGGACAAATCTTGGGCTCGGAGGGGCTACACCTTC. V is TRBV30 and J is TRBJ1-2; a possible D gene is TRBD1 (6 bases). Trimming left V 0 bases short and J 8 bases short, with 31 bases between. Looked up from germline, CDR1 is GTSNPN and CDR2 is SVGIG (reference sequence). The CDR3 has 19 amino acids.

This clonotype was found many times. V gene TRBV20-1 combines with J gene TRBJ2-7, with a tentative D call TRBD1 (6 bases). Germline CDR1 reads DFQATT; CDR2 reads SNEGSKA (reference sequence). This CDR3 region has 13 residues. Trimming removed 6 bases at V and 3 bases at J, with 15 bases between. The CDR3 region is CSATQGPLYEQYF. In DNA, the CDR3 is TGCAGTGCCACACAGGGCCCCCTCTACGAGCAGTACTTC.

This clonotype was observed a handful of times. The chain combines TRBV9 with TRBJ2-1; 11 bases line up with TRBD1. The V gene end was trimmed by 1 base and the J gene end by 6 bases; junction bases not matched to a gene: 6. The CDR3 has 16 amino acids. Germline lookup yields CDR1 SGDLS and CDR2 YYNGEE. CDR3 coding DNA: TGTGCCAGCAGCGTAACCGGGACAGGGGGGACCAATGAGCAGTTCTTC. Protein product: CASSVTGTGGTNEQFF.

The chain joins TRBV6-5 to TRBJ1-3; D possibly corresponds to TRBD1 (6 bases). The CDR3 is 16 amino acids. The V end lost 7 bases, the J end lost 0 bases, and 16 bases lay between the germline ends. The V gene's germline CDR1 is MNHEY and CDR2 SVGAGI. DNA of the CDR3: TGTGCCAGCACTCGGGGGGCATCAAGCTCTGGAAACACCATATATTTT. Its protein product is CASTRGASSSGNTIYF.

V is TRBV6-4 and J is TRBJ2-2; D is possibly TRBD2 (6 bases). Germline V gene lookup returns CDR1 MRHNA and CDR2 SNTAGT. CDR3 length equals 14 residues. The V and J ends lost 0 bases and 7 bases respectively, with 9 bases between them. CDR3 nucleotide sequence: TGTGCCAGCAGTGACTCGGAGGAGGGCGGGGAGCTGTTTTTT. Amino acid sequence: CASSDSEEGGELFF.

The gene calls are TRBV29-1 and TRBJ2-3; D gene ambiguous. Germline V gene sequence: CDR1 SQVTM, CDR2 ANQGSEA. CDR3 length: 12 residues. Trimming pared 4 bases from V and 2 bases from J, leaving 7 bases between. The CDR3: CSVVVTTDTQYF. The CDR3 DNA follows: TGCAGCGTTGTGGTCACCACAGATACGCAGTATTTT.

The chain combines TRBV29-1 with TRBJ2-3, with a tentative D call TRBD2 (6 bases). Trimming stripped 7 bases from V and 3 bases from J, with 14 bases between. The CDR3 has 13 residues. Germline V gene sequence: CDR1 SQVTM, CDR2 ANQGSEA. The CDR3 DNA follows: TGCAGCGCGCAGGGTGGAGGGACAGATACGCAGTATTTT. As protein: CSAQGGGTDTQYF.

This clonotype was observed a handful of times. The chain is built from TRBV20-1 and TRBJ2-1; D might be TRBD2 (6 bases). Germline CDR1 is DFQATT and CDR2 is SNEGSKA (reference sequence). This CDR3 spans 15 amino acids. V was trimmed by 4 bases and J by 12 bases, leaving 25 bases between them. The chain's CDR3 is CSAIPRDSPSWGQFF. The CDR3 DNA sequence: TGCAGTGCTATCCCTCGGGACTCACCCTCTTGGGGGCAGTTCTTC.

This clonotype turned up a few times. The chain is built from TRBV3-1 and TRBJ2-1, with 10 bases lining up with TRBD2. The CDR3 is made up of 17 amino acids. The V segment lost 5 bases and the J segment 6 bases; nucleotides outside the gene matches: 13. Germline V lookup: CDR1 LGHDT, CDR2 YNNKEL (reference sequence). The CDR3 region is CASSYRPLAGALNEQFF. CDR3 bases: TGTGCCAGCAGCTATCGCCCGCTAGCGGGGGCCCTCAATGAGCAGTTCTTC.

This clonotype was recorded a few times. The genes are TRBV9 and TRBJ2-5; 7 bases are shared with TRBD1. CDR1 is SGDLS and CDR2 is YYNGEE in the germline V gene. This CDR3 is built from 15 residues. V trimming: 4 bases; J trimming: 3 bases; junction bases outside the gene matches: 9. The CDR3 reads CASSPGQILEETQYF. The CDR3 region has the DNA TGTGCCAGCAGCCCGGGACAGATTCTCGAAGAGACCCAGTACTTC.

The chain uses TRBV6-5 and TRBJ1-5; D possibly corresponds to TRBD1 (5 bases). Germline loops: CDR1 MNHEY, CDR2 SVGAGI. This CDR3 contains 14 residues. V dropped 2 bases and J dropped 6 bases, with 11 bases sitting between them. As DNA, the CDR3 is TGTGCCAGCAGTTACACTCGCGGGGGTCAGCCCCAGCATTTT. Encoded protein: CASSYTRGGQPQHF.

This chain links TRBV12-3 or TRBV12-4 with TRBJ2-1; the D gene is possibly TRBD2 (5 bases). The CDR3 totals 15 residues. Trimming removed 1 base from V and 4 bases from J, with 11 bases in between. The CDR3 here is CASSLGWLAYNEQFF. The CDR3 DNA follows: TGTGCCAGCAGTTTAGGTTGGCTAGCTTACAATGAGCAGTTCTTC.

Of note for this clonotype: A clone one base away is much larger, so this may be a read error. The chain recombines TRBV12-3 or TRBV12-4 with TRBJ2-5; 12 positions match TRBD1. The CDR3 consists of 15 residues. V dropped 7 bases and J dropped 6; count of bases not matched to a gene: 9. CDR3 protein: CASNTSGTGGKTQYF. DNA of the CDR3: TGTGCCAGCAACACCTCCGGGACAGGGGGCAAGACCCAGTACTTC.

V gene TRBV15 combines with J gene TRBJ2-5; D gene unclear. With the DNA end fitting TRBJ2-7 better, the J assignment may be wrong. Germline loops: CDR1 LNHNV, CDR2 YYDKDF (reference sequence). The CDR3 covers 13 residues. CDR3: CATSRGIAGEQYF. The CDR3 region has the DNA TGTGCCACCAGCAGAGGGATAGCCGGCGAGCAGTACTTC.

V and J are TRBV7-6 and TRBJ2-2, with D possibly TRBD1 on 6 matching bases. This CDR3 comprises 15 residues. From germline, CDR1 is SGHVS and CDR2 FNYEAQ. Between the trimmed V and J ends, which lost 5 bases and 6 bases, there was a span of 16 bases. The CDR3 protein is CASSLPRGIAGELFF. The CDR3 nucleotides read TGTGCCAGCAGCCTCCCCAGGGGAATTGCCGGGGAGCTGTTTTTT.

The CDR3 loop is CSVNRGLNIQYF. In DNA form, the CDR3 reads TGCAGCGTGAACAGGGGGCTGAACATTCAGTACTTC. V usage is TRBV29-1 and J usage is TRBJ2-4; 9 bases align to TRBD1. CDR1 is SQVTM, CDR2 ANQGSEA, per germline. Unmatched junction bases numbered 4, after V lost 6 bases and J lost 7 bases. The CDR3 is 12 amino acids.

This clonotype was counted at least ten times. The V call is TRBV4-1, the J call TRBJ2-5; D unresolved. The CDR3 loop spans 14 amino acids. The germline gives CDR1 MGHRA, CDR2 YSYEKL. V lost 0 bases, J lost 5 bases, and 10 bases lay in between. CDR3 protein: CASSQDGRMETQYF. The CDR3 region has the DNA TGCGCCAGCAGCCAAGACGGCAGAATGGAGACCCAGTACTTC.

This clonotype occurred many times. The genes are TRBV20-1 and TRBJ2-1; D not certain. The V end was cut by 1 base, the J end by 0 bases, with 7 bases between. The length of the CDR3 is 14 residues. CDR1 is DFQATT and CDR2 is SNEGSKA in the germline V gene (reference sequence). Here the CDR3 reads CSARVGSSYNEQFF. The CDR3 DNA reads TGCAGTGCTAGAGTAGGAAGCTCCTACAATGAGCAGTTCTTC.

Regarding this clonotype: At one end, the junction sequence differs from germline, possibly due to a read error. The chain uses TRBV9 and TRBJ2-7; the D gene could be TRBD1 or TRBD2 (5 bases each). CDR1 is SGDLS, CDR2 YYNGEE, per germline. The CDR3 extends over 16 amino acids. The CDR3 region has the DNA TGTGCCGGCAGCGTCTCGTCGAGGGGCTACTCCTACGAGCAGTACTTC. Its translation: CAGSVSSRGYSYEQYF.

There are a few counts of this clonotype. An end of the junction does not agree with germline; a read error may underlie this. DNA for the CDR3: TGTGCCAGCAGCCCCTCGGCCCAGGGAGGAGGTTATGACTACACCTTC. It is translated as CASSPSAQGGGYDYTF. The chain employs TRBV9 and TRBJ1-2; tentative D call: TRBD1 (5 bases). Germline V gene lookup returns CDR1 SGDLS and CDR2 YYNGEE. The CDR3 length is 16 residues.

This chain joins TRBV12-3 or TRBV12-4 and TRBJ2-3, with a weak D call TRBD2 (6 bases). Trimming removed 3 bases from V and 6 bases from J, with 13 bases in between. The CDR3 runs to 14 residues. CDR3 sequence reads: CASSFPGERDTQYF. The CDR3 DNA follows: TGTGCCAGCAGTTTCCCGGGGGAGAGGGATACGCAGTATTTT.

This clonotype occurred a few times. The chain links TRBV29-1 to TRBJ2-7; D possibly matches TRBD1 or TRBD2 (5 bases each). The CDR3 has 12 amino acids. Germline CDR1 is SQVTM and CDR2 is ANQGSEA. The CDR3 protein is CSGGPTAYEQYF. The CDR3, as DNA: TGCAGTGGGGGACCTACAGCATACGAGCAGTACTTC.